These T cell receptor beta chains were read from a single sample in a study of blood T cell repertoires in COVID-19. Produced via immunoSEQ multiplex PCR; TCRdb's table is partial and in-frame only. Of around 220,000 clones in the sample, about 85% were seen once. The sample comprised peripheral blood. The receptors here all came from a man aged 25 to 40 with active or convalescent COVID-19. CDR3s include the opening cysteine and the closing phenylalanine or tryptophan. The D gene is left open where the match is weak. A row's size may be missing; if present it is once, few, many or a size class.

V gene	J gene	clone size	D gene	CDR3 DNA	CDR3 protein
TRBV5-5	TRBJ1-5	NA	NA	TGTGCCAGCAGCTTGTCTACAGGGCCAGGGAATCAGCCCCAGCATTTT	CASSLSTGPGNQPQHF
TRBV6-2/TRBV6-3	TRBJ2-1	NA	NA	TGTGCCAGCAGTTACTCGATTCTTAGCTCCTACAATGAGCAGTTCTTC	CASSYSILSSYNEQFF
TRBV7-2	TRBJ2-3	NA	TRBD1	TGTGCCAGCAGCTTGGACAGGGGGACAGATACGCAGTATTTT	CASSLDRGTDTQYF
TRBV6-5	TRBJ2-1	NA	TRBD2	TGTGCCAGCAGTTACGTTGCGGGGGGCCGGTACAATGAGCAGTTCTTC	CASSYVAGGRYNEQFF
TRBV7-2	TRBJ2-7	NA	NA	TGTGCCAGCACGCTCTATCCGTATTCTTATTACGAGCAGTACTTC	CASTLYPYSYYEQYF
TRBV28	TRBJ1-2	NA	TRBD1	TGTGCCAGCTTGGACAGGAGAAACTATGGCTACACCTTC	CASLDRRNYGYTF
TRBV6-6	TRBJ2-3	once	NA	TGTGCCAGCAGTTTCCTTACAGGGTGGGGAGATACGCAGTATTTT	CASSFLTGWGDTQYF
TRBV7-8	TRBJ1-5	few	NA	TGTGCCAGCAGCTTAGTAGACGGGGGGGTTGGCAATCAGCCCCAGCATTTT	CASSLVDGGVGNQPQHF
TRBV27	TRBJ2-1	NA	NA	TGTGCCAGCAGTTTAAACTCCATTTACAATGAGCAGTTCTTC	CASSLNSIYNEQFF
TRBV9	TRBJ2-3	NA	NA	TGTGCCAGCAGCGCGGGGTGGGATACGCAGTATTTT	CASSAGWDTQYF
TRBV28	TRBJ1-1	NA	NA	TGTGCCAGCAGTTTGAGCGGGGCAGTCTCGAACACTGAAGCTTTCTTT	CASSLSGAVSNTEAFF
TRBV9	TRBJ2-3	NA	TRBD1	TGTGCCAGCGGGACAGGGGGCGAGCCAGATACGCAGTATTTT	CASGTGGEPDTQYF
TRBV5-1	TRBJ1-4	NA	TRBD1	TGCGCCAGCAGCTCAACAGGGGCCGATGAAAAACTGTTTTTT	CASSSTGADEKLFF
TRBV5-4	TRBJ1-5	NA	NA	TGTGCCAGCACCCGGCGGGACAGCAATCAGCCCCAGCATTTT	CASTRRDSNQPQHF
TRBV7-8	TRBJ2-5	NA	NA	TGTGCCAGCAGCTTGACTAGGGGAGAGACCCAGTACTTC	CASSLTRGETQYF
TRBV29-1	TRBJ2-7	NA	NA	TGCAGCGTTGAGGTCGGCGGCTACGAGCAGTACTTC	CSVEVGGYEQYF
TRBV6-2/TRBV6-3	TRBJ1-5	NA	NA	TGTGCCAGCAGTCAGGTGTCAGGGGTAGTGGGCAATCAGCCCCAGCATTTT	CASSQVSGVVGNQPQHF
TRBV28	TRBJ2-7	NA	NA	TGTGCCATCTCGTTGGCACACGAGCAGTACTTC	CAISLAHEQYF
TRBV6-5	TRBJ1-2	NA	NA	TGTGCCAGCAGTTACAAGTCAGGGGCGGCAAACTATGGCTACACCTTC	CASSYKSGAANYGYTF
TRBV28	TRBJ1-2	NA	NA	TGTGCCATAGGACAGATTAACTATGGCTACACCTTC	CAIGQINYGYTF
TRBV5-4	TRBJ1-1	NA	NA	TGTGCCAGCAGCTTGGGGGGGGGTAAGCGTGAAGCTTTCTTT	CASSLGGGKREAFF
TRBV7-9	TRBJ1-6	NA	NA	TGTGCCAGCAGTCTAATGGACAGCGCTTCACCCCTCCACTTT	CASSLMDSASPLHF
TRBV6-2/TRBV6-3	TRBJ2-7	NA	TRBD2	TGTGCCAGCAGTTTTAGCGGGGGAGAAAATTACGAGCAGTACTTC	CASSFSGGENYEQYF
TRBV4-3	TRBJ2-5	NA	TRBD2	TGCGCCAGCAGCCAGCGGGGGGTTTGGGAGACCCAGTACTTC	CASSQRGVWETQYF
TRBV29-1	TRBJ2-2	NA	NA	TGCAGCGCCGGCACGGCTGCGGGAACCGGGGAGCTGTTTTTT	CSAGTAAGTGELFF
TRBV4-3	TRBJ1-2	many	NA	TGCGCCAGCAGCCTGGGTGCAGATGGCGGAGGGGATGGCTACACCTTC	CASSLGADGGGDGYTF
TRBV6-5	TRBJ2-5	NA	NA	NA	CASRLAGGFLETQYF
TRBV4-1	TRBJ1-1	NA	TRBD1	TGCGCCAGCAGCCAAGAAGCCTACAGGGGAAAGGGGGAGGCTTTCTTT	CASSQEAYRGKGEAFF
TRBV27	TRBJ1-2	once	NA	TGTGCCAGCAGTTTATCCGGGCGAGGCAGGGCTGGTGGCTACACCTTC	CASSLSGRGRAGGYTF
TRBV3-1/TRBV3-2	TRBJ2-1	NA	NA	TGTGCCAGCAGCCAAGATAGGCGGGATTCCTACAATGAGCAGTTCTTC	CASSQDRRDSYNEQFF
TRBV30	TRBJ1-6	NA	TRBD1	TGTGCCTGGAGTGGGACAGGGGCCGCCTACTCTATCTCCTATAATTCACCCCTCCACTTT	CAWSGTGAAYSISYNSPLHF
TRBV2	TRBJ1-5	few	NA	TGTGCCAGCAGTGAGGGGGGGCGACAGCCCCAGCATTTT	CASSEGGRQPQHF
TRBV6-5	TRBJ1-1	NA	TRBD1	TGTGCCAGTGACAGGGGCGGTGAAGCTTTCTTT	CASDRGGEAFF
TRBV7-8	TRBJ2-7	NA	TRBD1	TGTGCCAGCAGCGTGGGACAGTCGGGGTACGAGCAGTACTTC	CASSVGQSGYEQYF
TRBV28	TRBJ1-6	NA	NA	TGTGCCAGCAGTTTCCCCAGAAAGTTGGATTCACCCCTCCACTTT	CASSFPRKLDSPLHF
TRBV19	TRBJ1-2	few	NA	TGTGCCAGTAGTCAAACTGGGTCCTCCGCTGAGAGGGCCTTC	CASSQTGSSAERAF
TRBV28	TRBJ1-5	NA	NA	TGTGCCAGCAGTCCCCAGATCGGTCGGGGCAATCAGCCCCAGCATTTT	CASSPQIGRGNQPQHF
TRBV6-2/TRBV6-3	TRBJ2-2	NA	TRBD2	TGTGCCAGCAGCGTAGCGGGGGGCACCGGGGAGCTGTTTTTT	CASSVAGGTGELFF
TRBV18	TRBJ1-4	NA	TRBD1	TGTGCCAGCTCACCAACTGCCGGGACAGGGAATGAAAAACTGTTTTTT	CASSPTAGTGNEKLFF